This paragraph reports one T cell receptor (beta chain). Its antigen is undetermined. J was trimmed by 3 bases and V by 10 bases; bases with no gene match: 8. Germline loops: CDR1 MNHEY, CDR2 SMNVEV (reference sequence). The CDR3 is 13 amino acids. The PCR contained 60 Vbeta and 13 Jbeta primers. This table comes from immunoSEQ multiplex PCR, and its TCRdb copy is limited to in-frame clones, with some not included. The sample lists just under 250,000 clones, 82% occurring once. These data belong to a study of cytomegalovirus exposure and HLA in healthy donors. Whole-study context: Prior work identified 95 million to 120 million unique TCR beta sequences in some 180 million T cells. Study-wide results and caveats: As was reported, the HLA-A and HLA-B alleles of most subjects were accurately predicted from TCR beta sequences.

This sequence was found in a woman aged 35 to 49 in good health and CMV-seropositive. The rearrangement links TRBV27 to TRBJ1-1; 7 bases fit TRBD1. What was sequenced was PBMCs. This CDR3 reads CAISTGPHTEAFF. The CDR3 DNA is TGTGCCATTTCGACAGGGCCGCACACTGAAGCTTTCTTT.